The 12 T cell receptor beta chains below were found in one sample sequenced in a study of cytomegalovirus exposure and HLA in healthy donors. 60 Vbeta and 13 Jbeta primers were used in PCR. The assay was immunoSEQ multiplex PCR, and TCRdb's table has in-frame clones only and misses some. The profile shows about 200,000 clones, about 76% of them singletons. The material sequenced was PBMCs. The receptors stem from a male donor in good health and CMV-seropositive.

Only a few counts were recorded for this clone. V is TRBV14 and J is TRBJ2-1; TRBD1 matches at 9 bases. Trimming at V came to 4 bases and at J to 8 bases, leaving 12 bases not matched to a gene. This CDR3 has 16 amino acids. CDR1 and CDR2 (germline): SGHDN, FVKESK. The CDR3 sequence: CASSLFPGQGSDEQFF. The CDR3 DNA follows: TGTGCCAGCAGCCTATTTCCGGGACAGGGCTCTGATGAGCAGTTCTTC.

The chain is built from TRBV5-1 and TRBJ1-1; TRBD1 is a possible D gene (6 bases). There are 15 residues in the CDR3. Germline CDR1 is SGHRS and CDR2 is YFSETQ. Trimming cost V 4 bases and J 0 bases, with 13 bases left between them. In DNA form, the CDR3 reads TGCGCCAGCAGCCTAGGGGGAGGGATGAACACTGAAGCTTTCTTT. It yields the protein CASSLGGGMNTEAFF.

V and J are TRBV7-2 and TRBJ2-2; D is perhaps TRBD2 (6 bases). CDR3 length: 15 residues. V was clipped by 5 bases and J by 0 bases, with 10 bases between them. In germline, CDR1 is SGHTA, CDR2 FQGNSA. As DNA, the CDR3 is TGTGCCAGCAGCGAGGGACTGTCGAACACCGGGGAGCTGTTTTTT. It encodes CASSEGLSNTGELFF.

The rearrangement links TRBV4-2 to TRBJ2-3; possibly TRBD2 for D (6 bases). CDR1 and CDR2 (germline): LGHNA, YNFKEQ. The CDR3 covers 17 residues. V lost 0 bases, J lost 6 bases, and 19 bases lay in between. Here the CDR3 reads CASSQDSLARGSDTQYF. CDR3 nucleotides: TGTGCCAGCAGCCAAGATTCGCTAGCGAGGGGATCGGATACGCAGTATTTT.

The chain is built from TRBV5-6 and TRBJ2-5; D unclear. TRBJ2-7 matches the DNA end more closely, so the J call is doubtful. CDR1 and CDR2 from the germline V gene are SGHDT and YYEEEE. The CDR3 spans 14 residues. For the CDR3, the DNA is TGTGCCAGCAGCTTGGACAGTGGTTCCTACGAGCAGTACTTC. This translates into CASSLDSGSYEQYF.

This clone is a singleton in its sample. The chain links TRBV7-6 to TRBJ2-7, with 8 bases lining up with TRBD2. Losses at the gene ends were 1 base for V and 0 bases for J; bases not matched to a gene: 14. Germline V gene data show CDR1 as SGHVS and CDR2 as FNYEAQ. This CDR3 has 19 residues. The DNA for the CDR3 is TGTGCCAGCAGCTTAGTCCCGGGGGGGGGCGCGGGGAGCTCCTACGAGCAGTACTTC. Its translation is CASSLVPGGGAGSSYEQYF.

The chain couples TRBV6-6 to TRBJ1-1, with D unresolved. The CDR3 is made up of 15 amino acids. Trimming shortened V by 2 bases and J by 1 base, and 11 bases separated the two germline ends. The germline V gene has CDR1 MNHNY and CDR2 SVGAGI (reference sequence). The CDR3 region is CASSYTSVPNTEAFF. The CDR3 nucleotides read TGTGCCAGCAGTTACACCAGCGTCCCGAACACTGAAGCTTTCTTT.

The CDR3: CAISESLDRGYEQYF. CDR3 bases: TGTGCCATCAGTGAGTCGCTGGACAGGGGTTACGAGCAGTACTTC. The rearrangement joins TRBV10-3 to TRBJ2-7; 9 nucleotides match TRBD1. V lost 0 bases and J lost 4; bases outside the gene matches: 4. This CDR3 has 15 amino acids. Germline-derived CDR1 and CDR2 are ENHRY and SYGVKD.

The chain employs TRBV7-9 and TRBJ2-1, with 13 bases fitting TRBD2. Trimming took 1 base from V and 9 from J; bases not matched to a gene: 15. CDR1 and CDR2 (germline): SEHNR, FQNEAQ (reference sequence). The length of the CDR3 is 19 residues. The CDR3 DNA is TGTGCCAGCAGCTTAGATCGCAGGACCGGACTAGCGGGAGTTGGTGAGCAGTTCTTC. Translating it yields CASSLDRRTGLAGVGEQFF.

The chain employs TRBV5-6 and TRBJ2-5, with TRBD2 matching over 9 bases. Germline-derived CDR1 and CDR2 are SGHDT and YYEEEE. V lost 6 bases, J lost 7 bases, and 13 bases stayed unmatched. The CDR3 contains 15 residues. CDR3 protein: CASTWGGRAAGTQYF. CDR3 bases: TGTGCCAGCACCTGGGGCGGGAGGGCCGCAGGGACCCAGTACTTC. Drawing the rest from reference TRBV5-6 and TRBJ2-5, the complete variable domain is DAGVTQSPTHLIKTRGQQVTLRCSPKSGHDTVSWYQQALGQGPQFIFQYYEEEERQRGNFPDRFSGHQFPNYSSELNVNALLLGDSALYLCASTWGGRAAGTQYFGPGTRLLVL.

The gene calls are TRBV9 and TRBJ1-4, with D maybe TRBD1 (5 bases). The CDR3 consists of 14 residues. The germline V and J ends were trimmed by 4 bases and 4 bases, with 11 bases remaining between them. Looked up from germline, CDR1 is SGDLS and CDR2 is YYNGEE. As DNA, the CDR3 is TGTGCCAGCAGCCCAGGGCCTAATAATGAAAAACTGTTTTTT. Translation gives CASSPGPNNEKLFF.

This clone appeared once. V and J are TRBV15 and TRBJ2-7, with TRBD2 identical over 7 bases. CDR3 length: 16 amino acids. The J segment lost 0 bases and the V segment lost 1 base, leaving 6 bases of the junction unmatched. Germline loops: CDR1 LNHNV, CDR2 YYDKDF (reference sequence). CDR3 loop: CATSRGGGQSSYEQYF. The CDR3 coding sequence is TGTGCCACCAGCAGAGGGGGGGGTCAAAGCTCCTACGAGCAGTACTTC.